Below, 15 T cell receptor beta chains from the same sample are listed, as sequenced in a study of T cell responses to AZD1222 COVID-19 vaccine. Sequencing used immunoSEQ multiplex PCR; TCRdb keeps in-frame clones, though not all of them. Altogether roughly 120,000 clones are present, 85% to 95% being singletons, with the ten largest covering approximately 8%. Source: peripheral blood, taken on day 0 of AZD1222 vaccination. All receptors come from an adult in good health.

The CDR3: CASSLNQDQETQYF. The CDR3 nucleotides read TGTGCCAGCAGCTTAAACCAAGACCAAGAGACCCAGTACTTC. The V gene is TRBV11-3, the J gene TRBJ2-5; no clear D gene. The CDR3 covers 14 residues. Germline V gene data show CDR1 as SGHNT and CDR2 as YENEEA. Trimming stripped 2 bases from V and 0 bases from J, with 7 bases between.

V and J are TRBV2 and TRBJ2-5; D call uncertain. The germline V gene encodes CDR1 SNHLY and CDR2 FYNNEI. This CDR3 is 14 amino acids long. Between the trimmed V and J ends, which lost 4 bases and 4 bases, there was a span of 13 bases. The chain's CDR3 is CASSVTALGETQYF. In nucleotides, the CDR3 is TGTGCCAGCAGTGTTACGGCCCTGGGAGAGACCCAGTACTTC.

The chain employs TRBV4-1 and TRBJ2-4; D assignment may be TRBD1 or TRBD2 (5 bases each). V lost 4 bases, J lost 2 bases, and 24 bases lay in between. The CDR3 extends over 19 amino acids. The germline V gene has CDR1 MGHRA and CDR2 YSYEKL. The CDR3 DNA sequence: TGCGCCAGCAGCCTCACTGAGGGGACCGGTTCGGGGACCAAAAACATTCAGTACTTC. Encoded protein: CASSLTEGTGSGTKNIQYF.

This clone showed up just a few times. V and J are TRBV15 and TRBJ1-4; tentative D call: TRBD1 (5 bases). Germline CDR1 is LNHNV and CDR2 is YYDKDF (reference sequence). The CDR3 loop spans 15 amino acids. V was trimmed by 0 bases and J by 7 bases, leaving 12 bases between them. In nucleotides, the CDR3 is TGTGCCACCAGCAGAGATGCAGGGCTTGGTGAAAAACTGTTTTTT. It translates to CATSRDAGLGEKLFF. Full variable domain (missing parts from reference TRBV15 and TRBJ1-4): DAMVIQNPRYQVTQFGKPVTLSCSQTLNHNVMYWYQQKSSQAPKLLFHYYDKDFNNEADTPDNFQSRRPNTSFCFLDIRSPGLGDTAMYLCATSRDAGLGEKLFFGSGTQLSVL.

For this clone: A junction end diverges from the germline sequence, so it may reflect a read error. V and J are TRBV19 and TRBJ2-6; the D gene is possibly TRBD2 (5 bases). CDR3 size: 15 residues. Germline V lookup: CDR1 LNHDA, CDR2 SQIVND (reference sequence). CDR3 residues: CASSLEGFGANVLTF. The CDR3 DNA sequence: TGTGCCAGTAGTCTAGAGGGCTTTGGGGCCAACGTCCTGACTTTC.

The chain is built from TRBV7-2 and TRBJ1-1; 7 nucleotides agree with TRBD1. Germline V CDR1 and CDR2: SGHTA, FQGNSA. The V segment lost 6 bases and the J segment 4 bases; nucleotides outside the gene matches: 8. The CDR3 has 14 amino acids. The CDR3 is CASRPGGSSTEAFF. The CDR3 region has the DNA TGTGCCAGCAGGCCAGGGGGGTCGAGCACTGAAGCTTTCTTT.

Written as DNA, the CDR3 is TGTGCCAGCAGTGAAGGTGGGTACGAGGCTTTCTTT. This codes for CASSEGGYEAFF. The chain links TRBV2 to TRBJ1-1; D is uncertain. V lost 1 base, J lost 11 bases, and 11 bases lay in between. Germline V lookup: CDR1 SNHLY, CDR2 FYNNEI. The CDR3 has 12 amino acids.

V gene TRBV2 combines with J gene TRBJ1-2; D not resolved. The CDR3 loop spans 12 amino acids. The germline gives CDR1 SNHLY, CDR2 FYNNEI. Trimming removed 6 bases from V and 5 bases from J, with 10 bases in between. CDR3 sequence reads: CASSPPVYGYTF. The CDR3, as DNA: TGTGCCAGCAGCCCCCCAGTTTATGGCTACACCTTC.

This rearrangement joins TRBV7-2 to TRBJ2-4; D may be TRBD2 (5 bases). V shed 3 bases and J shed 9 bases, with 15 bases lying between them. CDR3 size: 14 residues. From germline, CDR1 is SGHTA and CDR2 FQGNSA. The CDR3 DNA is TGTGCCAGCAGCTTCCGACGGCTTGGGAGCATTCAGTACTTC. Its translation is CASSFRRLGSIQYF.

This clone showed up just once. V usage is TRBV3-1 (or the pseudogene TRBV3-2) and J usage is TRBJ1-3; D not certain. This CDR3 spans 13 amino acids. Trimming stripped 0 bases from V and 10 bases from J, with 10 bases between. Germline CDR1 LGHDT, CDR2 YNNKEL (reference sequence). Here the CDR3 DNA reads TGTGCCAGCAGCCAAGAAACAGATCGGACCATATATTTT. Protein sequence: CASSQETDRTIYF.

The V call is TRBV19, the J call TRBJ2-1, with D possibly TRBD2 on 5 matching bases. V lost 7 bases to trimming and J lost 4 bases, with 11 bases between them. Per the germline V gene, CDR1 is LNHDA and CDR2 is SQIVND (reference sequence). The CDR3 contains 13 residues. CDR3 nucleotides: TGTGCCAGTACTAACGAGGGTTACAATGAGCAGTTCTTC. Its translation: CASTNEGYNEQFF.

This chain uses TRBV20-1 with TRBJ1-2; D might be TRBD1 (5 bases). In germline, CDR1 is DFQATT, CDR2 SNEGSKA (reference sequence). There are 11 residues in the CDR3. The CDR3 protein is CSARKGAGYTF. CDR3 in DNA: TGCAGCGCCCGAAAAGGGGCTGGCTACACCTTC.

CDR3 sequence: CASSLFGREYYGYTF. CDR3 in DNA: TGCGCCAGCAGCTTGTTCGGCAGGGAGTACTATGGCTACACCTTC. The gene calls are TRBV5-1 and TRBJ1-2; possible D gene TRBD1, 5 bases. Deletions cut 1 base from V and 3 bases from J, with 13 bases between. Germline V CDR1 and CDR2: SGHRS, YFSETQ. The length of the CDR3 is 15 residues.

This clone was detected only once. Because the CDR3's place on the DNA is in doubt, the DNA is left out and the CDR3 is given as listed by TCRdb. The chain joins TRBV30 to TRBJ2-2; the D call TRBD1 from the table was never checked on the DNA. The CDR3 is 14 residues long, counting both termini. Germline V gene data show CDR1 as GTSNPN and CDR2 as SVGIG (reference sequence). CDR3 sequence reads: CAWHPGQFFGELFF.

The chain recombines TRBV5-1 with TRBJ1-2; 8 bases are shared with TRBD1. V shed 4 bases, J shed 4 bases, and the junction held 6 bases outside the gene matches. The germline V gene has CDR1 SGHRS and CDR2 YFSETQ. The length of the CDR3 is 14 residues. The CDR3 spells CASSPPGGSYGYTF. Written as DNA, the CDR3 is TGCGCCAGCAGCCCTCCAGGGGGCAGCTATGGCTACACCTTC.